Presented here are 26 T cell receptor beta chains from one specimen sequenced in a study of cytomegalovirus exposure and HLA in healthy donors. 60 Vbeta and 13 Jbeta primers were used in PCR. Assay: immunoSEQ multiplex PCR; the TCRdb copy retains only in-frame clones and omits some. The sample lists 130,000 to 150,000 clones, 75% to 90% occurring once. Sequencing input: PBMCs. These TCRs come from a woman aged 25 to 45 in good health and CMV-seronegative.

This clone was observed once. The gene calls are TRBV4-1 and TRBJ1-5, with a weak D call TRBD1 (5 bases). The CDR3 spans 15 residues. Germline CDR1 reads MGHRA; CDR2 reads YSYEKL. The V end was cut by 2 bases, the J end by 3 bases, with 11 bases between. In DNA form, the CDR3 reads TGCGCCAGCAGCCAATCCGACAGAAACAATCAGCCCCAGCATTTT. This encodes CASSQSDRNNQPQHF.

The V gene is TRBV10-1, the J gene TRBJ2-2, with D perhaps TRBD2 (5 bases). Germline V gene data show CDR1 as WNHNN and CDR2 as SYGVQD (reference sequence). Deletions cut 4 bases from V and 7 bases from J, with 10 bases between. The CDR3 runs 13 residues. The CDR3 bases are TGCGCCAGCAGTGCGGGGTCTGGCGGGGAGCTGTTTTTT. This codes for CASSAGSGGELFF.

Comment on this clone: The sample contains more than one DNA sequence encoding this CDR3. The chain has TRBV18 and TRBJ1-2; D is undetermined. In germline, CDR1 is KGHSH, CDR2 LQKENI. The CDR3 contains 13 residues. Trimming shortened V by 6 bases and J by 0 bases, and 8 bases separated the two germline ends. DNA of the CDR3: TGTGCCAGCTCCCCTGGGCCTAACTATGGCTACACCTTC. Translating it yields CASSPGPNYGYTF. Full variable domain (rest looked up from reference TRBV18 and TRBJ1-2): NAGVMQNPRHLVRRRGQEARLRCSPMKGHSHVYWYRQLPEEGLKFMVYLQKENIIDESGMPKERFSAEFPKEGPSILRIQQVVRGDSAAYFCASSPGPNYGYTFGSGTRLTVV.

The CDR3: CASSIGQGWDEQYF. Written as DNA, the CDR3 is TGTGCCAGTAGTATTGGACAGGGCTGGGACGAGCAGTACTTC. V gene TRBV19 combines with J gene TRBJ2-7, with TRBD1 identical over 8 bases. V shed 3 bases, J shed 5 bases, and the junction held 6 bases outside the gene matches. Germline V lookup: CDR1 LNHDA, CDR2 SQIVND (reference sequence). The CDR3 is made up of 14 amino acids.

The chain recombines TRBV5-6 with TRBJ2-1, with TRBD2 matching over 8 bases. CDR1 and CDR2 from the germline V gene are SGHDT and YYEEEE. The CDR3 consists of 15 residues. V was clipped by 3 bases and J by 7 bases; unmatched bases: 9. Here the CDR3 DNA reads TGTGCCAGCAGCTCTATCAGGAGACTAGCGAATGAGCAGTTCTTC. It is translated as CASSSIRRLANEQFF.

The CDR3 region is CASSFYSGKGLETQYF. CDR3 sequence (DNA): TGTGCCAGCAGTTTTTATAGCGGGAAAGGTCTAGAGACCCAGTACTTC. The chain uses TRBV27 and TRBJ2-5; TRBD2 matches at 8 bases. The CDR3 contains 16 residues. Looked up from germline, CDR1 is MNHEY and CDR2 is SMNVEV (reference sequence). Unmatched junction bases numbered 10, after V lost 3 bases and J lost 4 bases.

This clone was observed a single time. V is TRBV7-2 and J is TRBJ2-3; TRBD2 matches 12 bases. CDR1 SGHTA and CDR2 FQGNSA come from the germline V gene. V was pared by 2 bases and J by 6 bases, with 3 bases of the junction left unmatched. The CDR3 is 15 amino acids. The CDR3 sequence is CASSLILAGGDTQYF. Written as DNA, the CDR3 is TGTGCCAGCAGCTTAATACTAGCGGGGGGTGATACGCAGTATTTT. The whole variable domain, remainder taken from reference TRBV7-2 and TRBJ2-3, is GAGVSQSPSNKVTEKGKDVELRCDPISGHTALYWYRQSLGQGLEFLIYFQGNSAPDKSGLPSDRFSAERTGGSVSTLTIQRTQQEDSAVYLCASSLILAGGDTQYFGPGTRLTVL.

The chain couples TRBV4-1 to TRBJ1-5; no clear D. The CDR3 totals 13 residues. Germline V gene sequence: CDR1 MGHRA, CDR2 YSYEKL. V lost 4 bases to trimming and J lost 7 bases, with 11 bases between them. CDR3 in DNA: TGCGCCAGCAGCCGGGCTCCTGGGCAGCCCCAGCATTTT. This sequence encodes CASSRAPGQPQHF.

V and J are TRBV29-1 and TRBJ2-3; no reliable D call. Germline V gene sequence: CDR1 SQVTM, CDR2 ANQGSEA. The CDR3 totals 13 residues. Between the trimmed V and J ends, which lost 3 bases and 4 bases, there was a span of 11 bases. CDR3 in DNA: TGCAGCGTTGAGAAGCTTAGCTCAGATACGCAGTATTTT. Its protein is CSVEKLSSDTQYF.

This chain links TRBV7-4 with TRBJ2-2, with D perhaps matching TRBD1 (5 bases). Germline values: CDR1 SGHVT, CDR2 SQSDAQ. CDR3 length equals 16 residues. Between the trimmed V and J ends, which lost 6 bases and 1 base, there was a span of 15 bases. DNA of the CDR3: TGTGCCAGCAGGTCCACAGGACGAAGGAACACCGGGGAGCTGTTTTTT. Protein product: CASRSTGRRNTGELFF.

In its sample, this clone was seen a few times. The chain recombines TRBV4-3 with TRBJ1-6; D gene uncertain. Trimming pared 0 bases from V and 0 bases from J, leaving 6 bases between. The CDR3 sequence is 16 residues long. Germline lookup yields CDR1 LGHNA and CDR2 YSLEER. The CDR3 here is CASSQDLSSYNSPLHF. CDR3 bases: TGCGCCAGCAGCCAAGATCTGAGCTCCTATAATTCACCCCTCCACTTT.

The chain uses TRBV27 and TRBJ1-2; D is unresolved. In germline, CDR1 is MNHEY, CDR2 SMNVEV (reference sequence). V dropped 3 bases and J dropped 8 bases, with 13 bases sitting between them. The CDR3 has 13 amino acids. CDR3 protein: CASSFAGALGYTF. The CDR3 bases are TGTGCCAGCAGTTTTGCGGGCGCATTGGGCTACACCTTC.

J is TRBJ1-2 and V is TRBV6-6; 10 bases are a match to TRBD1. With V trimmed by 10 bases and J by 3 bases, 11 bases remained unmatched. CDR3 length: 15 residues. Germline CDR1 MNHNY, CDR2 SVGAGI (reference sequence). In DNA, the CDR3 is TGTGCCATCACTATAGACAGGGGGCGGGACTATGGCTACACCTTC. Protein: CAITIDRGRDYGYTF.

This chain connects TRBV6-6 to TRBJ2-3, with TRBD1 identical over 9 bases. The length of the CDR3 is 15 residues. V gave up 2 bases and J gave up 2 bases; unmatched junction bases: 2. CDR1 and CDR2 from the germline V gene are MNHNY and SVGAGI (reference sequence). The CDR3 region is CASSYGQGITDTQYF. DNA of the CDR3: TGTGCCAGCAGTTACGGACAGGGGATCACAGATACGCAGTATTTT.

A few counts support this clone. The chain couples TRBV19 to TRBJ2-2; the D is unclear. The CDR3 contains 14 residues. The V gene's germline CDR1 is LNHDA and CDR2 SQIVND (reference sequence). The ends were cut back, 6 bases at V and 1 base at J, with 9 bases in the middle. DNA for the CDR3: TGTGCCAGTAGCCCCCACAGGAACACCGGGGAGCTGTTTTTT. This codes for CASSPHRNTGELFF.

This rearrangement joins TRBV2 to TRBJ1-2, with no clear D. The CDR3 has 12 amino acids. Germline V gives CDR1 SNHLY, CDR2 FYNNEI. Trimming shortened V by 1 base and J by 9 bases, and 9 bases separated the two germline ends. CDR3 bases: TGTGCCAGCAGTGAAGAGAGGGTCCGCTACACCTTC. Amino acid sequence: CASSEERVRYTF.

This chain uses TRBV19 with TRBJ2-1; weak D call: TRBD2 (6 bases). CDR1 is LNHDA, CDR2 SQIVND, per germline (reference sequence). Trimming removed 4 bases at V and 5 bases at J, with 18 bases between. The CDR3 consists of 16 residues. The CDR3 is CASSRPTQGGNNEQFF. For the CDR3, the DNA is TGTGCCAGTAGTAGACCGACCCAGGGAGGAAACAATGAGCAGTTCTTC.

This clone was counted between two and nine times. This chain connects TRBV30 to TRBJ1-1; unclear D gene. The V and J ends lost 4 bases and 0 bases respectively, with 9 bases between them. Germline values: CDR1 GTSNPN, CDR2 SVGIG (reference sequence). The CDR3 totals 13 residues. CDR3 sequence: CAWTNRMNTEAFF. For the CDR3, the DNA is TGTGCCTGGACGAACAGAATGAACACTGAAGCTTTCTTT.

V gene TRBV7-2 combines with J gene TRBJ2-5; D is unresolved. The V gene's germline CDR1 is SGHTA and CDR2 FQGNSA. With 6 bases removed from V and 0 bases from J, the gap between germline ends came to 11 bases. The CDR3 is made up of 14 amino acids. The CDR3 sequence: CASSSLRDQETQYF. CDR3 DNA: TGTGCCAGCAGTTCCCTGCGCGACCAAGAGACCCAGTACTTC.

The V call is TRBV19, the J call TRBJ2-2, with D perhaps TRBD1 (6 bases). The CDR3 sequence is 15 residues long. Germline V lookup: CDR1 LNHDA, CDR2 SQIVND (reference sequence). V shed 10 bases and J shed 2 bases, with 17 bases lying between them. CDR3 in amino acids: CATFSDSLNTGELFF. The CDR3 coding sequence is TGTGCCACCTTCTCGGACAGTCTCAACACCGGGGAGCTGTTTTTT.

This rearrangement joins TRBV19 to TRBJ2-5, with TRBD2 as a possible D gene (6 bases). The CDR3 is 15 amino acids. The germline gives CDR1 LNHDA, CDR2 SQIVND (reference sequence). Deletions cut 0 bases from V and 4 bases from J, with 12 bases between. The CDR3 loop reads CASSIEGGVGETQYF. The CDR3 DNA reads as TGTGCCAGTAGTATAGAAGGAGGGGTCGGAGAGACCCAGTACTTC.

The CDR3 DNA reads TGTGCCACCAGCAGAGTTAGGACAGGGGGCGCCTTTGGCTACACCTTC. It codes for CATSRVRTGGAFGYTF. The chain couples TRBV15 to TRBJ1-2, with 11 positions matching TRBD1. CDR1 and CDR2 from the germline V gene are LNHNV and YYDKDF (reference sequence). The trim removed 1 base at V and 7 bases at J, leaving 8 bases unmatched. The CDR3 sequence is 16 residues long.

This clone was counted ten times or more. The V gene is TRBV6-1, the J gene TRBJ2-3; 8 bases map to TRBD2. The CDR3 sequence is 14 residues long. V shed 8 bases and J 1 base; nucleotides not matched to a gene: 5. CDR1 is MNHNS, CDR2 SASEGT, per germline. CDR3 sequence reads: CASEGLEGTDTQYF. The CDR3 nucleotides are TGTGCCAGCGAGGGACTAGAGGGCACAGATACGCAGTATTTT.

This chain links TRBV4-1 with TRBJ2-6, with D maybe TRBD2 (7 bases). Germline CDR1 reads MGHRA; CDR2 reads YSYEKL. Trimming left V 4 bases short and J 2 bases short, with 12 bases between. The CDR3 spans 16 residues. In nucleotides, the CDR3 is TGCGCCAGCAGCCTTACAGGGAGGGCTGGGGCCAACGTCCTGACTTTC. Translated, it gives CASSLTGRAGANVLTF.

This clone has a handful of counts. The chain recombines TRBV2 with TRBJ2-7; TRBD1 matches at 7 bases. With V trimmed by 7 bases and J by 0 bases, 0 bases remained unmatched. Germline CDR1 and CDR2: SNHLY and FYNNEI. The CDR3 totals 12 residues. The CDR3 here is CASNRGSYEQYF. The CDR3 DNA follows: TGTGCCAGCAACAGGGGCTCCTACGAGCAGTACTTC.

The V and J genes are TRBV7-9 and TRBJ2-5, with D unresolved. Germline CDR1 SEHNR, CDR2 FQNEAQ (reference sequence). V shed 6 bases and J shed 5 bases, with 10 bases lying between them. The length of the CDR3 is 12 residues. CDR3 DNA: TGTGCCAGCAGTCCTAATTTTGAGACCCAGTACTTC. This translates into CASSPNFETQYF.